This T cell receptor beta chain stems from a study of OX40 agonist ivuxolimab in advanced cancers. Study overall: Each patient was given ivuxolimab into a vein every 2 weeks, at 0.01 to 10 mg/kg.

Sequencing was performed with immunoSEQ multiplex PCR; in TCRdb, only in-frame clones are kept and a portion is missing. The sample carries 59,000 or so clones, 82% recorded once. The V gene lost 0 bases and the J gene lost 3 bases, with 12 bases spanning the gap. The CDR3 has 16 amino acids. The germline V gene encodes CDR1 MNHEY and CDR2 SVGAGI. The chain employs TRBV6-5 and TRBJ1-5, with D perhaps matching TRBD1 (6 bases). The material sequenced was CD4+ or CD8+ T cells sorted from blood, taken in a trial of the OX40 agonist ivuxolimab. This clonotype was sampled from an adult with an advanced solid tumor such as melanoma, head and neck, liver or kidney cancer. The CDR3 is CASSYSKGGANQPQHF. The DNA of the CDR3 is TGTGCCAGCAGTTACTCGAAGGGGGGGGCCAATCAGCCCCAGCATTTT.